This T cell receptor (beta chain) was sequenced in a study of molecular identifiers for immune sequencing clone quantification. Turning to the study itself: With replicates, the RNA of 20,000 or 100,000 naive CD8 cells was split five ways and four were sequenced. Study-level results: It was shown that clones above 20 RNA copies held over 99% of effector molecules, but under 1% in naive cells. Identical barcode-sharing TCR molecules could lead to underestimated sizes for highly expanded clones.

Remarks on this clonotype: Its target is unknown.

Sorting defined naive CD8 T cells as CD8+CD4-CCR7+CD45RA+. In germline, CDR1 is SGHRS, CDR2 YFSETQ. Trimming cost V 0 bases and J 2 bases, with 15 bases left between them. The CDR3 loop spans 17 amino acids. TCRdb recomputed calls from the PCR reads with MiXCR, one row per CDR3 protein. This table has more than 550,000 distinct CDR3 sequences, roughly 25% appearing once. What was sequenced was naive CD8+ T cells from blood, with Jurkat cell RNA spiked in. Subset defined: FACS-sorted CD8+CD4-CCR7+CD45RA+ naive T cells. This rearrangement joins TRBV5-1 to TRBJ2-1; no reliable D call. The sequence was obtained from a human donor in good health. Some libraries in this study had Jurkat cell RNA spiked in. CDR3 protein: CASSLADDSSTYNEQFF. The CDR3 DNA is TGCGCCAGCAGCTTGGCCGACGACTCGTCCACCTACAATGAGCAGTTCTTC.